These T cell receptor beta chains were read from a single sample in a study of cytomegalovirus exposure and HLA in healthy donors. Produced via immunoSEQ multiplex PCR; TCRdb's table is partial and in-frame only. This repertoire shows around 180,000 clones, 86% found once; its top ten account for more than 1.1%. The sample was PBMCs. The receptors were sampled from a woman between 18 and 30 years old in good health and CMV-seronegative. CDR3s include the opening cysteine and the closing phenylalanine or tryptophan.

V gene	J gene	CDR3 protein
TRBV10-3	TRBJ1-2	CAIQGEQDSNYGYTF
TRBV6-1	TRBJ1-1	CASSSAGTEAFF
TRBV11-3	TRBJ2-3	CASSFRDADTQYF
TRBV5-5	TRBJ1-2	CASSLGGRGASF
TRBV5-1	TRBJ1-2	CASSLGGQPPTF
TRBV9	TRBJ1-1	CASSTQTGLGTEAFF
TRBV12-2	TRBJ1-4	CASRLGPGEKLFF
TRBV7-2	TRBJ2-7	CASSPSGRSYEQYF
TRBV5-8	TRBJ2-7	CASSRLPGGSWEQYF
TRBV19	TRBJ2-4	CASSPTGIGGANIQYF
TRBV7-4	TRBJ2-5	CASRSRTEETQYF
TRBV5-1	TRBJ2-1	CASSSGTGTAYNEQFF
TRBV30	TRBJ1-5	CAWSGQGANGNQPQHF
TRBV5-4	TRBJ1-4	CASSWGLLNEKLFF
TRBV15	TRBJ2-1	CATSRGLAGAYNEQFF
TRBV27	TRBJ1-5	CASSLIQGTSQPQHF
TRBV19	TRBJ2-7	CASSTTGTGGSEQYF
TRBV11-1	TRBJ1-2	CASSLGDRTDYGYTF
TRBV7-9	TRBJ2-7	CASSLVAYEQYF
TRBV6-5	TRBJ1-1	CASTLTGTQNTEAFF
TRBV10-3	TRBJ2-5	CAISSSGSSETQYF
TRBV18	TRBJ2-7	CASSHRRADSSYEQYF
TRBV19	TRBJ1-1	CASSRRPGTGAEAFF
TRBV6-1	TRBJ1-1	CASRRTGGEAFF
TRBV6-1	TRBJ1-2	CASSGAGEQSNYGYTF
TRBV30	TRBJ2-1	CAWRPTGDRGGNEQFF
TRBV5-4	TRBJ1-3	CASSSPDRVGNTIYF
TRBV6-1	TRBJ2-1	CASRGSGRTGEQFF
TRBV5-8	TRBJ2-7	CASSLTGTGGYEQYF
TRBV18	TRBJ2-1	CASSRWTSGSEGNEQFF
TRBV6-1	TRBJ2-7	CASREYSGANYEQYF
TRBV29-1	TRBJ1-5	CSVLQGARQPQHF
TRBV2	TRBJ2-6	CASRRTGVSSGANVLTF